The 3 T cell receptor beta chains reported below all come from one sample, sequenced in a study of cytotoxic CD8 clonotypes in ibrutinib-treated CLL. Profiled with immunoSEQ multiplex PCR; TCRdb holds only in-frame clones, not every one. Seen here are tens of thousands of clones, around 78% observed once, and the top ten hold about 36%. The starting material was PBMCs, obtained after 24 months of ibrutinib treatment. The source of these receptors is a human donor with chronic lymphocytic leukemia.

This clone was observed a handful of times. CDR3 bases: TGTGCCAGCAGCTTAGCCAGGGGGAACTACGAGCAGTACTTC. Translating gives CASSLARGNYEQYF. This chain uses TRBV7-2 with TRBJ2-7; 7 nucleotides agree with TRBD1. There are 14 residues in the CDR3. Germline values: CDR1 SGHTA, CDR2 FQGNSA. With 0 bases clipped from V and 3 bases from J, the junction kept 2 bases outside the gene matches.

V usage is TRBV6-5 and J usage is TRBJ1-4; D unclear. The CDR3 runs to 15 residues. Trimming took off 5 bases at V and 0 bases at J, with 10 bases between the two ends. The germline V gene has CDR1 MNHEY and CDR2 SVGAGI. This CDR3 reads CASSMSSATNEKLFF. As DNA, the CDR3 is TGTGCCAGCAGTATGAGCTCGGCAACTAATGAAAAACTGTTTTTT.

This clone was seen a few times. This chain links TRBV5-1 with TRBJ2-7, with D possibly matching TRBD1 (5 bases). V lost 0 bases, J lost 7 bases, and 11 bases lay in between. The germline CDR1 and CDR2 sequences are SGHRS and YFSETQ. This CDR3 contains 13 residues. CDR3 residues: CASSLEMGREQYF. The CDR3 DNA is TGCGCCAGCAGCTTGGAGATGGGGCGAGAGCAGTACTTC.